These 3 T cell receptor beta chains came from one sample sequenced in a study of regulatory T cells in long-lasting Graves disease. Relying on iRepertoire HTBI primers and Arm-PCR of CDR3 regions, the team built TCR beta libraries. TCRdb re-analysed the multiplex PCR reads in MiXCR, keeping a single row per CDR3 protein. Here the sample spans around 420,000 distinct CDR3 sequences, 15% being singletons. Time point denoted: newly diagnosed GD, antithyroid drugs for less than 3 months. RNA isolated from PBMCs was used to make the TCR library. These records were also assigned to another study, of T cells in Graves' hyperthyroidism and ophthalmopathy.

The starting material was peripheral blood mononuclear cells (PBMCs), obtained at new diagnosis, from a patient treated with antithyroid drugs. These receptors were obtained from a woman between 40 and 50 years old with Graves disease.

This clonotype was observed a single time. The chain uses TRBV6-4 and TRBJ2-7; D might be TRBD1 (5 bases). This CDR3 has 15 residues. V lost 1 base and J lost 3, with 13 bases in between. Germline CDR1 MRHNA, CDR2 SNTAGT. The CDR3 here is CASSDFPTVNYEQYF. The DNA for the CDR3 is TGTGCCAGCAGTGACTTCCCGACAGTTAACTACGAGCAGTACTTC.

In its sample, this clonotype was seen many times. The chain recombines TRBV7-6 with TRBJ2-7, with TRBD1 identical over 7 bases. The CDR3 is made up of 15 amino acids. Trimming at V came to 4 bases and at J to 0 bases, leaving 6 bases not matched to a gene. CDR1 and CDR2 (germline): SGHVS, FNYEAQ. The chain's CDR3 is CASSSYRGGSYEQYF. CDR3 in DNA: TGTGCCAGCAGCTCCTACAGGGGTGGCTCCTACGAGCAGTACTTC.

This clonotype was picked up a small number of times. CDR3 bases: TGTGCCAGCTCAGGCGGGAGAACCGGGGAGCTGTTTTTT. It encodes CASSGGRTGELFF. J is TRBJ2-2 and V is TRBV18; TRBD2 aligns across 7 bases. CDR3 length: 13 residues. Trimming at V came to 5 bases and at J to 5 bases, leaving 2 bases not matched to a gene. Germline CDR1 and CDR2: KGHSH and LQKENI.